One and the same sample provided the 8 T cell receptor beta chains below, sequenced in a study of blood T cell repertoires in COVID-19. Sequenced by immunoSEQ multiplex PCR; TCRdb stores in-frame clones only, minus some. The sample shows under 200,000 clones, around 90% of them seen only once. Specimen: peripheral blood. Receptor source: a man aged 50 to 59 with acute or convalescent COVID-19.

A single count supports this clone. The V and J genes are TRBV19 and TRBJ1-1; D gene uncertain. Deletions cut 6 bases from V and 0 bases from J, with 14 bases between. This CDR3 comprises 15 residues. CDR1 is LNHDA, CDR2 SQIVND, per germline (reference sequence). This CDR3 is CASRYFGEMNTEAFF. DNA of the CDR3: TGTGCCAGTAGGTATTTTGGGGAGATGAACACTGAAGCTTTCTTT.

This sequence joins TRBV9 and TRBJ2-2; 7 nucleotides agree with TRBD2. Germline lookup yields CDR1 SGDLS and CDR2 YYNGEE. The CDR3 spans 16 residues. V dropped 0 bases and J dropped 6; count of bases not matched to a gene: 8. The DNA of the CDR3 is TGTGCCAGCAGCGTAGTCTCTGGACTAGTTCCCGGGGAGCTGTTTTTT. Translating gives CASSVVSGLVPGELFF.

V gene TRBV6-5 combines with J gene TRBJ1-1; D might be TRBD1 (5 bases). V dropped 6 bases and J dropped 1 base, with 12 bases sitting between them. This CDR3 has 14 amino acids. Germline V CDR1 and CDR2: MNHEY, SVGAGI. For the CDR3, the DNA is TGTGCCAGCAGCCAAGCGGGGCCGAACACTGAAGCTTTCTTT. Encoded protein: CASSQAGPNTEAFF.

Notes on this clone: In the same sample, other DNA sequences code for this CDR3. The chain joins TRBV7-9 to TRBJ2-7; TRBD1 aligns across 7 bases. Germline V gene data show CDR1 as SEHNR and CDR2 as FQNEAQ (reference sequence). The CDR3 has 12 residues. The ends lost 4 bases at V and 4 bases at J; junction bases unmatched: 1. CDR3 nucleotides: TGTGCCAGCAGCTCACAGGGGTACGAGCAGTACGTC. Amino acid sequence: CASSSQGYEQYV.

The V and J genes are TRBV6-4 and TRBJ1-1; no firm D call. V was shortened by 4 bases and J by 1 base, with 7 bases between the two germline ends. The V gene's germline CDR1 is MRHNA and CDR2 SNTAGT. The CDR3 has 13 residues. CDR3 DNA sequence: TGTGCCAGCAGTGTTCGAGAGAACACTGAAGCTTTCTTT. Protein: CASSVRENTEAFF.

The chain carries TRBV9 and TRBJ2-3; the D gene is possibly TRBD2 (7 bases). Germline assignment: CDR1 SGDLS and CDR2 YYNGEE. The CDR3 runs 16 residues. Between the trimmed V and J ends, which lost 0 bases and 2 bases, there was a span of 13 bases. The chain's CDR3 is CASSVGGGAITDTQYF. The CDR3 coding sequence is TGTGCCAGCAGCGTAGGTGGGGGGGCCATCACAGATACGCAGTATTTT.

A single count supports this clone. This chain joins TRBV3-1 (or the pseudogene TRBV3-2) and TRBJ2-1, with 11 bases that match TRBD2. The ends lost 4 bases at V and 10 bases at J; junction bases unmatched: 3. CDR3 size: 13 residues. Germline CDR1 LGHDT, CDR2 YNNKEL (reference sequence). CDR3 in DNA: TGTGCCAGCAGCCGAGGGACTAGCGGAGAGCAGTTCTTC. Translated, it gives CASSRGTSGEQFF.

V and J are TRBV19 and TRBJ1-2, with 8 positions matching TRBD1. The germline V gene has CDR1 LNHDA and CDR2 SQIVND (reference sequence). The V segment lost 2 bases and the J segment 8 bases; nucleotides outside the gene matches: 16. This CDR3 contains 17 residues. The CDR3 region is CASSISPRKDRVGGYTF. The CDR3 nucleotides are TGTGCCAGTAGTATATCCCCGCGGAAGGACAGGGTGGGCGGCTACACCTTC. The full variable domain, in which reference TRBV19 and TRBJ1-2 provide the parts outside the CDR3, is DGGITQSPKYLFRKEGQNVTLSCEQNLNHDAMYWYRQDPGQGLRLIYYSQIVNDFQKGDIAEGYSVSREKKESFPLTVTSAQKNPTAFYLCASSISPRKDRVGGYTFGSGTRLTVV.